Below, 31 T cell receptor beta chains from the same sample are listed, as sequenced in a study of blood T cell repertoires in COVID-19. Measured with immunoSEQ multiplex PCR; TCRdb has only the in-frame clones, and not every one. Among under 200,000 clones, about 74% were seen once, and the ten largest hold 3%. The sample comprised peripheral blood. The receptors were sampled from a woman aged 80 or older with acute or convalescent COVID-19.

The CDR3 loop reads CASSPGIGVAGNEQFF. For the CDR3, the DNA is TGTGCCAGCAGCCCGGGGATCGGGGTGGCTGGCAATGAGCAGTTCTTC. This rearrangement joins TRBV7-6 to TRBJ2-1, with D tentatively TRBD2 (5 bases). Germline CDR1 and CDR2: SGHVS and FNYEAQ. The CDR3 contains 16 residues. V shed 5 bases and J shed 6 bases, with 20 bases lying between them.

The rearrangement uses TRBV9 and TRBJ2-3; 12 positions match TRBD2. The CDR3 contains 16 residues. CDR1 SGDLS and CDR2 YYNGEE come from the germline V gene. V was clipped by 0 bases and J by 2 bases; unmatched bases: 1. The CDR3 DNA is TGTGCCAGCAGCGTAGGGACTAGCGGGAACACAGATACGCAGTATTTT. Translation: CASSVGTSGNTDTQYF.

The CDR3 spells CASSQNALNNEQFF. The CDR3 DNA reads as TGCGCCAGCAGCCAGAACGCACTCAACAATGAGCAGTTCTTC. This chain joins TRBV4-3 and TRBJ2-1; D remains unclear. The V end was cut by 3 bases, the J end by 5 bases, with 11 bases between. CDR1 is LGHNA, CDR2 YSLEER, per germline. This CDR3 region has 14 residues.

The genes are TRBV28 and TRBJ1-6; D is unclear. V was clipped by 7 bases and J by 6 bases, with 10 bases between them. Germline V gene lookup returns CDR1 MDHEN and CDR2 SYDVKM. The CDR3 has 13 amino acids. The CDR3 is CASKRESNSPLHF. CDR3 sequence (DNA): TGTGCCAGCAAAAGAGAGTCTAATTCACCCCTCCACTTT. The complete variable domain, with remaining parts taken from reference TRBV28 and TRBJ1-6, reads DVKVTQSSRYLVKRTGEKVFLECVQDMDHENMFWYRQDPGLGLRLIYFSYDVKMKEKGDIPEGYSVSREKKERFSLILESASTNQTSMYLCASKRESNSPLHFGNGTRLTVT.

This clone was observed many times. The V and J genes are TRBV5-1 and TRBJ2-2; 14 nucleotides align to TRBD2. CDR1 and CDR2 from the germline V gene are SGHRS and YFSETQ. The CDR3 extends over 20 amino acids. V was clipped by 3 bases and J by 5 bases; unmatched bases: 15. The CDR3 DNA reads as TGCGCCAGCAGCTCCCGACTAGCGGGAGGGCTCCCCCAAGGGACCGGGGAGCTGTTTTTT. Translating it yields CASSSRLAGGLPQGTGELFF.

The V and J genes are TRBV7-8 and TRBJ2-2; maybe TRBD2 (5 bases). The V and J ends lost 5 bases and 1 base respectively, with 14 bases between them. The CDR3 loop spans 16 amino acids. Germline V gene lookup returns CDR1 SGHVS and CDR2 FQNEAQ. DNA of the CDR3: TGTGCCAGCAGCGCGATCAGCGGCCGGAACACCGGGGAGCTGTTTTTT. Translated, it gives CASSAISGRNTGELFF.

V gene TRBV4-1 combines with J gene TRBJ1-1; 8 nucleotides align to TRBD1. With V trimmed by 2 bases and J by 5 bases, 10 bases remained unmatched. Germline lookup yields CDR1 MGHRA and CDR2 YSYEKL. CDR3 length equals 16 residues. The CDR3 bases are TGCGCCAGCAGCCAACCCCGGGCAGGGGGCGGAACTGAAGCTTTCTTT. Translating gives CASSQPRAGGGTEAFF.

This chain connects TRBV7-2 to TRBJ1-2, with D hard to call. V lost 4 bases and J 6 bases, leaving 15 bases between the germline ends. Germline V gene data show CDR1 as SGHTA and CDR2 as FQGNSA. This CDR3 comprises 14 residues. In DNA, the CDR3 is TGTGCCAGCAGCTCTTTTCAGGATGAAGATGGCTACACCTTC. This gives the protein CASSSFQDEDGYTF.

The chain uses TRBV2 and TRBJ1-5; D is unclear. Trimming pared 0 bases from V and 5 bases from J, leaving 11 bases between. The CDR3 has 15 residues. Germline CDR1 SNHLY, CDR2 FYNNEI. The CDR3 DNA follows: TGTGCCAGCAGTGAAGCGGCAGGAGGCTATCAGCCCCAGCATTTT. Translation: CASSEAAGGYQPQHF.

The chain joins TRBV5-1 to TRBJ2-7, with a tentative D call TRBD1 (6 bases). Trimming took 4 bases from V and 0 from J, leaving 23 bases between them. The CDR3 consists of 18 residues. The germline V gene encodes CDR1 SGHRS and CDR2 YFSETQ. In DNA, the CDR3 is TGCGCCAGCAGCCCCACACCCCCGGGACAAGGGAGCTCCTACGAGCAGTACTTC. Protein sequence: CASSPTPPGQGSSYEQYF.

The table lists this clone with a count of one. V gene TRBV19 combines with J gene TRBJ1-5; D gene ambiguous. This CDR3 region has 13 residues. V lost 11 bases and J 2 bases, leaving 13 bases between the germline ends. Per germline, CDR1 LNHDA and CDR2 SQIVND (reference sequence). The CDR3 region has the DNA TGTGCCTCAACCGGGGTGGGCAATCAGCCCCAGCATTTT. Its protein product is CASTGVGNQPQHF.

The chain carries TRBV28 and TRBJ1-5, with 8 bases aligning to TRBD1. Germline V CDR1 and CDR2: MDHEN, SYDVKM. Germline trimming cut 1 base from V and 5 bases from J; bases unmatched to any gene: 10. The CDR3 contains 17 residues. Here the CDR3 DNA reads TGTGCCAGCAGTTTATTTCGGGTAGACAGGGGCCATCAGCCCCAGCATTTT. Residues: CASSLFRVDRGHQPQHF. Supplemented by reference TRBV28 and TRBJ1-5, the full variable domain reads DVKVTQSSRYLVKRTGEKVFLECVQDMDHENMFWYRQDPGLGLRLIYFSYDVKMKEKGDIPEGYSVSREKKERFSLILESASTNQTSMYLCASSLFRVDRGHQPQHFGDGTRLSIL.

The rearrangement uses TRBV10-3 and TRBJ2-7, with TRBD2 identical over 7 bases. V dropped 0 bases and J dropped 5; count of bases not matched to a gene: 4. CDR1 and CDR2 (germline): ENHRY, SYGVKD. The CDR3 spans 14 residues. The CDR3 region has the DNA TGTGCCATCAGTGAGTCAGGCGCGGGAGACGAGCAGTACTTC. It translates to CAISESGAGDEQYF.

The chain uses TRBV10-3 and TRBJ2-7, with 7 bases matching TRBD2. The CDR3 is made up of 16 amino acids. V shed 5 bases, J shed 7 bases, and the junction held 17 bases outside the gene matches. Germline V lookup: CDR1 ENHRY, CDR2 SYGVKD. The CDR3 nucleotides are TGTGCCATCAGTACTCGAGTCCTCGCGGGAGAGGGAGAGCAGTACTTC. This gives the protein CAISTRVLAGEGEQYF.

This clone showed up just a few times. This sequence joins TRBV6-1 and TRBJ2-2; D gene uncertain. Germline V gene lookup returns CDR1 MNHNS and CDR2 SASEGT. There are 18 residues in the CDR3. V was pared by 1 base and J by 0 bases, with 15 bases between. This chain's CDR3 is CASSEVGLGFANTGELFF. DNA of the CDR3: TGTGCCAGCAGTGAAGTTGGGTTGGGCTTCGCGAACACCGGGGAGCTGTTTTTT.

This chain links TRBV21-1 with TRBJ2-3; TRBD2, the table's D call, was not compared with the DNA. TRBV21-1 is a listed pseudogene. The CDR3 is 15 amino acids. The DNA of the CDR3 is TGTGCCAGCACCATCCCGGTTGGTCGGGCAGATACGCAGTATTTT. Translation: CASTIPVGRADTQYF.

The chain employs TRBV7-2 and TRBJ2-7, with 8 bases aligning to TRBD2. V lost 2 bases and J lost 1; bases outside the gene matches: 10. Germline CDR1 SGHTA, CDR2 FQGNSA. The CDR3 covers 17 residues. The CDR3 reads CASSLNGGRSTSYEQYF. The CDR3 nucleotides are TGTGCCAGCAGCTTAAACGGCGGGAGGTCTACGTCCTACGAGCAGTACTTC.

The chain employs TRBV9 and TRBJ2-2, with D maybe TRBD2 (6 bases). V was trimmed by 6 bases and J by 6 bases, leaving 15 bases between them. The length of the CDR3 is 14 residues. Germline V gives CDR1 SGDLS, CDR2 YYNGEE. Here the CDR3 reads CASNPFGSSGELFF. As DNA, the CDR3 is TGTGCCAGCAACCCATTCGGGAGTTCCGGGGAGCTGTTTTTT.

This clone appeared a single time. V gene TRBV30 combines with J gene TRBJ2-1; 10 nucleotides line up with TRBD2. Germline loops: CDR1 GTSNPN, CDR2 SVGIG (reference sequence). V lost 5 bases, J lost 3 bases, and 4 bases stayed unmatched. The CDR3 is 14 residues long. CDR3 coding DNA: TGTGCCTGGTGCAGGACTAGCGGCTACAATGAGCAGTTCTTC. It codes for CAWCRTSGYNEQFF.

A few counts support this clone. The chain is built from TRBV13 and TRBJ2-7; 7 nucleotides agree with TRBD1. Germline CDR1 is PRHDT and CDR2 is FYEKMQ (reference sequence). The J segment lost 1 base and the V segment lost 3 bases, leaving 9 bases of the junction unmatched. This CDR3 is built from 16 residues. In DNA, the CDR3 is TGTGCCAGCAGCTTGGGCAGGGACAGCGCATCCTACGAGCAGTACTTC. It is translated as CASSLGRDSASYEQYF.

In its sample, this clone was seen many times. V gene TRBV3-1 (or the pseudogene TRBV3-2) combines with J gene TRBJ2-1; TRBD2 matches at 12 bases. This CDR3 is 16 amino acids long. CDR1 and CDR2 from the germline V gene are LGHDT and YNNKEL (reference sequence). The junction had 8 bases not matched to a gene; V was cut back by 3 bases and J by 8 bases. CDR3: CASSHRLAGVEDEQFF. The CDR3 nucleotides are TGTGCCAGCAGCCACAGACTAGCGGGAGTCGAGGATGAGCAGTTCTTC.

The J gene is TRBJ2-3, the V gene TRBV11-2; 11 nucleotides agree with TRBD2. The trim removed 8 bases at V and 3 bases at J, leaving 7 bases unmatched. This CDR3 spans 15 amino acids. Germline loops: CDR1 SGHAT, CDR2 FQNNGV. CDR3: CASRLAGGSTDTQYF. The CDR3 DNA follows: TGTGCCAGCCGTCTAGCGGGAGGAAGTACAGATACGCAGTATTTT.

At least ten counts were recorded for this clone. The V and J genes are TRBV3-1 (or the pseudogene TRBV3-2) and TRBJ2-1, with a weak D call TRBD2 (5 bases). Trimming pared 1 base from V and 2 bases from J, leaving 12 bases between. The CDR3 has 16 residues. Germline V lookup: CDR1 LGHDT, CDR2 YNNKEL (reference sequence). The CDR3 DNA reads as TGTGCCAGCAGCCAAGTTTCCGGGGTAACCTACAATGAGCAGTTCTTC. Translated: CASSQVSGVTYNEQFF.

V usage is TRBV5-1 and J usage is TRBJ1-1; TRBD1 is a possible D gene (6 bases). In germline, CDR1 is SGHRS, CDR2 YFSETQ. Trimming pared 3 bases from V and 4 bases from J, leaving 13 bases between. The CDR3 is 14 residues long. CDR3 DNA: TGCGCCAGCAGCTCGGAAACAGGGCTCACTGAAGCTTTCTTT. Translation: CASSSETGLTEAFF.

DNA of the CDR3: TGTGCCATCAGGGGGGGGACAGGAGGTGAAAAACTGTTTTTT. This encodes CAIRGGTGGEKLFF. This rearrangement joins TRBV10-3 to TRBJ1-4, with 8 bases identical to TRBD1. There are 14 residues in the CDR3. V shed 6 bases and J 7 bases; nucleotides not matched to a gene: 7. The germline V gene encodes CDR1 ENHRY and CDR2 SYGVKD.

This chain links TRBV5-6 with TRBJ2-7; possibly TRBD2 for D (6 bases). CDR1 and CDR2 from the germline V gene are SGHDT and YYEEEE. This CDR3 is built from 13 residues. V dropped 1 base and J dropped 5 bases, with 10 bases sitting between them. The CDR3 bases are TGTGCCAGCAGCTTGCGTCCGGGGGACGAGCAGTACTTC. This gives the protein CASSLRPGDEQYF.

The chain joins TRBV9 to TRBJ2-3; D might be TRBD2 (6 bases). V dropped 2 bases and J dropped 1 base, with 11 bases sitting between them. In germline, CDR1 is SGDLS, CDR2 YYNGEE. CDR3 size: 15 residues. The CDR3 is CASSVGLPGTDTQYF. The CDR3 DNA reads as TGTGCCAGCAGCGTGGGACTGCCTGGCACAGATACGCAGTATTTT.

As DNA, the CDR3 is TGTGCCAGCAGCTTGGATGCCGTTACAATCCAGTTCTTC. The encoded protein is CASSLDAVTIQFF. The chain has TRBV5-6 and TRBJ2-1, with D unclear. Between the trimmed V and J ends, which lost 0 bases and 13 bases, there was a span of 14 bases. Germline CDR1 is SGHDT and CDR2 is YYEEEE. The CDR3 consists of 13 residues.

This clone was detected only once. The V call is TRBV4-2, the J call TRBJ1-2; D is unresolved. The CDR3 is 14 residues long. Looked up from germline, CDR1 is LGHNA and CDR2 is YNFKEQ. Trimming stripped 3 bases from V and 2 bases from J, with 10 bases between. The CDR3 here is CASSQGSGNYGYTF. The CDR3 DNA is TGTGCCAGCAGCCAGGGTTCGGGGAACTATGGCTACACCTTC.

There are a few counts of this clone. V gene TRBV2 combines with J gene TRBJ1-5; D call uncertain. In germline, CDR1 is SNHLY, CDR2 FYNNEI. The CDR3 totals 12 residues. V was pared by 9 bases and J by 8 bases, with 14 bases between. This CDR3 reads CARLSGDKPQHF. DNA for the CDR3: TGTGCCAGGTTATCAGGTGACAAGCCCCAGCATTTT.

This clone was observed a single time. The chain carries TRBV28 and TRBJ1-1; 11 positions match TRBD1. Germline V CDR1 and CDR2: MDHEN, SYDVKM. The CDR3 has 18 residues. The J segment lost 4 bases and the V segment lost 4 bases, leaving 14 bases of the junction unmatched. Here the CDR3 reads CASSSRPRTGGLGTEAFF. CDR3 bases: TGTGCCAGCAGTTCGAGGCCCCGGACAGGGGGCTTGGGCACTGAAGCTTTCTTT.